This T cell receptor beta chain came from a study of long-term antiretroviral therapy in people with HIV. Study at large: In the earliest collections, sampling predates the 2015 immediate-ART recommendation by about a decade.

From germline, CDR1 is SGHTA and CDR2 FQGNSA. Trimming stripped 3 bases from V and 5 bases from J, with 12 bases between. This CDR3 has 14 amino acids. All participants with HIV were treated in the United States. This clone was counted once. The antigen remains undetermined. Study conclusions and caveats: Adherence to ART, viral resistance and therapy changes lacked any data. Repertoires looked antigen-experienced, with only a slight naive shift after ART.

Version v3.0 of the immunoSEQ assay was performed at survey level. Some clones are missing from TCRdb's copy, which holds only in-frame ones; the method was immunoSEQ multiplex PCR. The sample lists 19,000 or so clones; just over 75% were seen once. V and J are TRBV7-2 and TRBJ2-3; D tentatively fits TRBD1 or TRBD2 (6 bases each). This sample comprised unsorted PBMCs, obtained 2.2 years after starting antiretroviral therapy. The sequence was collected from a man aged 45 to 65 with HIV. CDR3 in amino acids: CASSFGGRVDTQYF. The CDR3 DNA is TGTGCCAGCAGCTTTGGGGGGCGGGTAGATACGCAGTATTTT.